This T cell receptor (beta chain) comes out of a study of blood T cell repertoires in COVID-19 (TCRdb year 2020). In terms of the full investigation: Samples from collaborators originated in the United States, Italy and Spain and spanned both the acute and convalescent phases of COVID-19. The material from the prospective study consisted of cDNA or gDNA derived from T cells, B-cell-depleted T cells, or PBMCs. Deeply sampled blood TCRbeta repertoires from subjects exposed to, actively infected with, or recovered from COVID-19 were included in the dataset. A freely available public database, intended as a resource for researchers studying the immune response to SARS-CoV-2, is where the repertoires were released. The samples were drawn from two sources: the first 160 participants of the ongoing ImmuneRACE study, and 1,000 to 1,500 subjects contributed by 6 global collaborators. Nearly every sample came with metadata listing a de-identified subject ID, COVID-19 status, age in years and sex. Where available, HLA class I and class II types were obtained from metadata supplied by the sample provider rather than from assay-based typing.

The CDR3 covers 17 residues, taking in both the cysteine and the phenylalanine. Only the CDR3 DNA is retained, 51 bases long and in frame from the first base. Looking up the germline V gene (reference sequence) yields CDR1 SGHNT and CDR2 YYREEE. V and J lose 4 bases and 0 bases, and a span of 17 bases separates them. Beyond this particular receptor, the publication reports: Clinical and demographic metadata were provided uncurated, with the amount varying by source and participant.

As regards this clone: Its target antigen remains unknown. One base away there is no much larger clone; base qualities are not given.

TCRbeta CDR3 regions were amplified from genomic DNA by means of the immunoSEQ Assay, a bias-controlled multiplex PCR. As for the authors' bioinformatics: The number of nucleated cells in each sample was estimated from the amplification of reference gene primers within the assay. Sequence reads were collapsed and filtered to measure the absolute abundance of every unique TCRbeta CDR3 rearrangement. For each sample, productive Simpson clonality was calculated by taking the square root of Simpson's diversity index across productive rearrangements. The table comes from immuneACCESS by way of TCRdb, which keeps in-frame sequences with V and J called. Part of the clones is missing from these tables; in studies checked, under half for an unresolved V gene and the rest for unknown reasons. The V and J calls and clone size are taken from that table; D and trimming were inferred from the DNA. A total of approximately 120,000 clones appear in this sample, about 82% of them only once. The ten largest clones add up to over 4.5% of the sample.

Whole blood was collected in K2EDTA tubes by collaborating institutions according to the institutions' own protocols. For TCRbeta analysis, collaborators shipped samples in one of three forms: frozen whole blood, isolated PBMCs, or DNA extracted from either of those sample types. The TCR comes from a human donor in a cohort sampled during active COVID-19. The sequenced sample consisted of peripheral blood. The sequence joins TRBV5-4 to TRBJ1-3; the D segment could be TRBD1, given 5 matching bases. The CDR3 protein is CASSPQGGVNSGNTIYF. The base sequence is TGTGCCAGCAGCCCCCAGGGAGGAGTAAACTCTGGAAACACCATATATTTT. The full variable domain, completed from the reference TRBV5-4 and TRBJ1-3 proteins outside the CDR3, reads ETGVTQSPTHLIKTRGQQVTLRCSSQSGHNTVSWYQQALGQGPQFIFQYYREEENGRGNFPPRFSGLQFPNYSSELNVNALELDDSALYLCASSPQGGVNSGNTIYFGEGSWLTVV.